Sequencing of this T cell receptor (beta chain) was carried out in a study of response to subunit inactivated influenza vaccine. Trimming removed 6 bases from V and 3 bases from J, with 23 bases in between. The germline V gene encodes CDR1 SGHAT and CDR2 FQNNGV. The CDR3 sequence is 18 residues long. TCRdb processed the RT-PCR reads anew with MiXCR; each CDR3 protein has one entry. Of hundreds of thousands of distinct CDR3 sequences in the sample, over 10% were seen once. Study-level points and caveats: T cells newly recruited by each seasonal influenza vaccination are few, the authors suggested.

With regard to this clonotype: Its antigen is unidentified.

The material sequenced was PBMCs from blood, taken about 40 days after vaccination. J is TRBJ2-2 and V is TRBV11-2, with D perhaps given as TRBD1 or TRBD2 (5 bases each). This TCR was recovered from a man between 45 and 60 years old who received an inactivated influenza vaccine. Here the CDR3 DNA reads TGTGCCAGCAGATATAGAATTGGGGGAAGGACCTACACCGGGGAGCTGTTTTTT. It is translated as CASRYRIGGRTYTGELFF.